Listed here is a single T cell receptor beta chain. Data came from immunoSEQ multiplex PCR; TCRdb stores just in-frame clones and leaves some out. Of under 250,000 clones listed, approximately 86% are singletons. J lost 6 bases, V lost 1 base, and 4 bases had no gene match. The germline V gene encodes CDR1 SGHTA and CDR2 FQGTGA. The CDR3 contains 15 residues. The data derive from a study of blood T cell repertoires in COVID-19. The TCR sequence derives from a woman in her 70s with active or convalescent COVID-19. The rearrangement joins TRBV7-3 to TRBJ2-2; 8 bases are a match to TRBD2. Sequencing input: peripheral blood. CDR3 nucleotides: TGTGCCAGCAGCTTAAGGACTAGCTCTGCCGGGGAGCTGTTTTTT. Translation: CASSLRTSSAGELFF.